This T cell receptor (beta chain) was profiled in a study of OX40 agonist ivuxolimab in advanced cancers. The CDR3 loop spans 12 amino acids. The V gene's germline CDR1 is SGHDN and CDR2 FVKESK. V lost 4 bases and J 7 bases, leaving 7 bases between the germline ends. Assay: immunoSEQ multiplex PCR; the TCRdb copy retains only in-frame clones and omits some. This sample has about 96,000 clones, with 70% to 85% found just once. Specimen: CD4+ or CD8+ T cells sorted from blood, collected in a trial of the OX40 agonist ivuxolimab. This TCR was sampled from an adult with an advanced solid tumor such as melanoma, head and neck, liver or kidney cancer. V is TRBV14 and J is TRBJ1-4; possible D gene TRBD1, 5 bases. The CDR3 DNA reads TGTGCCAGCAGCCCAGGGCCTGAAAAACTGTTTTTT. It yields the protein CASSPGPEKLFF.